This T cell receptor (beta chain) was retrieved from a study of post-analysis software for immune sequencing data. Study outcomes and limitations: The normalized Chao1 diversity of multiple sclerosis patients was significantly lower than that of controls. Comparison of patients with controls showed a handful of TRBV segments more frequent in patients, TRBV5-6, TRBV5-1 and TRBV20-1 among them. Samples prepared in the same batch strongly co-clustered by F measure.

This clonotype appeared many times. Its antigen is as yet unknown. The CDR3 contains 13 residues. V dropped 3 bases and J dropped 4; count of bases not matched to a gene: 2. CDR1 and CDR2 (germline): MNHEY, SMNVEV (reference sequence). Presence of unique molecular identifiers characterized the TCR beta cDNA libraries. The yield from around 1 to 10 million T cells was roughly 500,000 cDNA molecules in total. TCRdb called the PCR reads again in MiXCR, with one record for every CDR3 protein. The sample includes a few hundred thousand distinct CDR3 sequences, around 34% of them seen just once. The V and J genes are TRBV27 and TRBJ1-2; TRBD1 matches at 7 bases. What was sequenced was blood. The sequence was obtained from a girl aged 2-17 years with multiple sclerosis. This CDR3 is CASSFRGPYGYTF. The CDR3 DNA sequence: TGTGCCAGCAGTTTTAGGGGGCCCTATGGCTACACCTTC.